This is a list of T cell receptor beta chains from one sample in a study of sequential checkpoint blockade in melanoma. Sequencing was performed with immunoSEQ multiplex PCR; in TCRdb, only in-frame clones are kept and a portion is missing. The sample lists under 4,000 clones; 15% to 20% were seen once. This specimen consisted of tumor tissue (inferred from file names), obtained from a patient given nivolumab and ipilimumab in sequence. The receptors stem from a human donor with melanoma. Each CDR3 is given with its conserved first and last residue. The order of the fields is clone size, J gene, V gene, D gene, CDR3 DNA, CDR3 protein. The D gene is left open where the match is weak. The size field is filled for only some rows; it gives once, few, many or a size class.

size: .
J: TRBJ2-1
V: TRBV19
D: .
DNA: TGTGCCAGTAGTTTGGGCGGGTTTGGCAATGAGCAGTTCTTC
CDR3: CASSLGGFGNEQFF

size: medium-sized
J: TRBJ1-6
V: TRBV11-3
D: TRBD1
DNA: TGTGCCAGCAGCCCGCGTAATACAGGGGGTAATTCACCCCTCCACTTT
CDR3: CASSPRNTGGNSPLHF

size: few
J: TRBJ2-3
V: TRBV9
D: TRBD2
DNA: TGTGCCAGCAGCGTTTCCTTAGCGGGGGAGTTCACAGATACGCAGTATTTT
CDR3: CASSVSLAGEFTDTQYF

size: .
J: TRBJ1-2
V: TRBV18
D: .
DNA: TGTGCCAGCTCACCCCTCCAGACAGGAGGGATTAACTATGGCTACACCTTC
CDR3: CASSPLQTGGINYGYTF

size: few
J: TRBJ1-2
V: TRBV6-8
D: .
DNA: TGTGCCAGCAGTCAGGGGAGTTTCGGCTACACCTTC
CDR3: CASSQGSFGYTF

size: .
J: TRBJ1-2
V: TRBV10-2
D: .
DNA: TGCGCCAGCAGCGAGTTTGGGACGGGGAACTATGGCTACACCTTC
CDR3: CASSEFGTGNYGYTF

size: medium-sized
J: TRBJ2-5
V: TRBV9
D: .
DNA: TGTGCCAGCAGCGCCACCCCCCAAGAGACCCAGTACTTC
CDR3: CASSATPQETQYF

size: .
J: TRBJ2-7
V: TRBV5-1
D: TRBD1
DNA: TGCGCCAGCAGCAGTGGACAGGGGGGGAACTACGAGCAGTACTTC
CDR3: CASSSGQGGNYEQYF

size: few
J: TRBJ1-1
V: TRBV6-8
D: .
DNA: TGTGCCAGCAGTAAGAAATCACCGTCTGAAGCTTTCTTT
CDR3: CASSKKSPSEAFF

size: many
J: TRBJ1-2
V: TRBV11-3
D: .
DNA: TGTGCCAGCAGACACTCCGGGACTGGCTATGGCTACACCTTC
CDR3: CASRHSGTGYGYTF

size: many
J: TRBJ1-2
V: TRBV11-3
D: .
DNA: TGTGCCAGCAGCAAAGATACCGGACGGAACTATGGCTACACCTTC
CDR3: CASSKDTGRNYGYTF

size: .
J: TRBJ2-7
V: TRBV11-3
D: .
DNA: TGTGCCAGCAGCCTAAATAGGGGGGGAGGAGACGAGCAGTACTTC
CDR3: CASSLNRGGGDEQYF

size: few
J: TRBJ2-7
V: TRBV23-1
D: TRBD1
DNA: TGCGCCAGCACACAGACAGGGAATCCCTACGAGCAGTACTTC
CDR3: CASTQTGNPYEQYF

size: few
J: TRBJ2-1
V: TRBV12-5
D: .
DNA: TGTGCTAGTGGGCGGGGAGAGAGCTCCTACAATGAGCAGTTCTTC
CDR3: CASGRGESSYNEQFF

size: .
J: TRBJ2-4
V: TRBV18
D: .
DNA: TGTGCCAGCTCACCACCGTCGGGGGTTGGAAACATTCAGTACTTC
CDR3: CASSPPSGVGNIQYF

size: .
J: TRBJ1-2
V: TRBV6-8
D: .
DNA: TGTGCCATCAGTCCGGACGCGGCCGTCTATGGCTACACCTTC
CDR3: CAISPDAAVYGYTF

size: many
J: TRBJ1-1
V: TRBV23-1
D: .
DNA: TGCGCCAGCAGCCTCCCCCGGAGGGGAAGCAGCGGTGCTTTCTTT
CDR3: CASSLPRRGSSGAFF

size: medium-sized
J: TRBJ2-7
V: TRBV6-7
D: .
DNA: TGTGCCAGCAGTTACCCCTCCGAGCAGTACTTC
CDR3: CASSYPSEQYF

size: many
J: TRBJ1-1
V: TRBV11-3
D: .
DNA: TGTGCCAGCAGCTTAGGTAGAGATAGCGCTGAAGCTTTCTTT
CDR3: CASSLGRDSAEAFF

size: .
J: TRBJ1-3
V: TRBV12-5
D: TRBD1
DNA: TGTGCTAGCAGCACAGGGGGCTCTGGAAACACCATATATTTT
CDR3: CASSTGGSGNTIYF

size: few
J: TRBJ2-5
V: TRBV28
D: TRBD1
DNA: TGTGCCAGCTCGGACGGACAGGACCAAGAGACCCAGTACTTC
CDR3: CASSDGQDQETQYF

size: few
J: TRBJ2-1
V: TRBV28
D: .
DNA: TGTGCCACTCTTATAGATTACAATGAGCAGTTCTTC
CDR3: CATLIDYNEQFF

size: few
J: TRBJ2-7
V: TRBV4-1
D: TRBD1
DNA: TGCGCCAGCAGCCACGACAGGGGTTACGAGCAGTACTTC
CDR3: CASSHDRGYEQYF

size: few
J: TRBJ1-1
V: TRBV6-8
D: TRBD1
DNA: TGTGCCAGCAGTCACAGGGGGCCCACTGAAGCTTTCTTT
CDR3: CASSHRGPTEAFF

size: .
J: TRBJ2-7
V: TRBV29-1
D: TRBD1
DNA: TGCAGCGTCGGGACAGGGGGAACCTACGAGCAGTACTTC
CDR3: CSVGTGGTYEQYF

size: .
J: TRBJ1-2
V: TRBV14
D: .
DNA: TGTGCCAGCAGCCATGGTGGGGGCATCAAGGGCTACACCTTC
CDR3: CASSHGGGIKGYTF

size: medium-sized
J: TRBJ1-5
V: TRBV6-8
D: .
DNA: TGTGCCAGCAGTTACTCGCGCAATCAGCCCCAGCATTTT
CDR3: CASSYSRNQPQHF

size: .
J: TRBJ2-1
V: TRBV6-8
D: TRBD2
DNA: TGTGCCAGCAGTTACGAAGGACTAGCGATGAATGAGCAGTTCTTC
CDR3: CASSYEGLAMNEQFF

size: many
J: TRBJ2-7
V: TRBV6-4
D: .
DNA: TGTGCCAGCAGTAAGTTAGAAGAGCAGTACTTC
CDR3: CASSKLEEQYF

size: .
J: TRBJ2-7
V: TRBV18
D: .
DNA: TGTGCCAGCTCACCTAGGGATCGCTACGAGCAGTACTTC
CDR3: CASSPRDRYEQYF

size: few
J: TRBJ1-1
V: TRBV28
D: .
DNA: TGTGCCAGCAGTTTACGCCACCCACAGAACACTGAAGCTTTCTTT
CDR3: CASSLRHPQNTEAFF

size: many
J: TRBJ2-7
V: TRBV23-1
D: .
DNA: TGCGCCAGCAGCCAAGGCAGGGTTTCAGGGTTGACAACCTACGAGCAGTACTTC
CDR3: CASSQGRVSGLTTYEQYF

size: many
J: TRBJ2-2
V: TRBV11-3
D: TRBD2
DNA: TGTGCCAGCAGCTTCCCCCCACAAGCGGGGGGGATCGGGGAGCTGTTTTTT
CDR3: CASSFPPQAGGIGELFF

size: few
J: TRBJ1-2
V: TRBV6-8
D: .
DNA: TGTGCCAGCAGTAGCCCCCCCGGGGGGGTAGGGTATGGCTACACCTTC
CDR3: CASSSPPGGVGYGYTF

size: few
J: TRBJ1-1
V: TRBV23-1
D: .
DNA: TGCGCCAGCAGTCTCAGGGAGGACACTGAAGCTTTCTTT
CDR3: CASSLREDTEAFF

size: .
J: TRBJ2-2
V: TRBV15
D: TRBD2
DNA: TGTGCCACCAGCAGGGGCCGGGGAGGGTCTCCCGGGGAGCTGTTTTTT
CDR3: CATSRGRGGSPGELFF

size: .
J: TRBJ1-4
V: TRBV30
D: TRBD1
DNA: TGTGCCTGGGGGACAGGGTTTGAAAAACTGTTTTTT
CDR3: CAWGTGFEKLFF

size: few
J: TRBJ1-3
V: TRBV9
D: .
DNA: TGTGCCAGCAGCCCAGGACAGCTCTCTGGAAACACCATATATTTT
CDR3: CASSPGQLSGNTIYF

size: few
J: TRBJ2-5
V: TRBV11-3
D: .
DNA: TGTGCCAGCAGTAATCAACTGGGGGTCGGGCAGACCCAGTACTTC
CDR3: CASSNQLGVGQTQYF

size: many
J: TRBJ2-5
V: TRBV11-3
D: .
DNA: TGTGCCAGCAGCTTAGTAAGCATCCGAGAGACCCAGTACTTC
CDR3: CASSLVSIRETQYF

size: .
J: TRBJ2-5
V: TRBV30
D: TRBD2
DNA: TGTGCCTGGAGTCCCGGACTAGCGGAAGAGACCCAGTACTTC
CDR3: CAWSPGLAEETQYF

size: .
J: TRBJ1-2
V: TRBV18
D: .
DNA: TGTGCCAGCTCAAGCTCGGAAGGGGCAGCCTTATACGGCTACACCTTC
CDR3: CASSSSEGAALYGYTF

size: .
J: TRBJ2-7
V: TRBV15
D: .
DNA: TGTGCCACCAGCAGAGTACGAACGGGAGCATTCTACGAGCAGTACTTC
CDR3: CATSRVRTGAFYEQYF

size: .
J: TRBJ2-7
V: TRBV6-8
D: TRBD1
DNA: TGTGCCAGCAGAATTCCGGGACAGTCCTACGAGCAGTACTTC
CDR3: CASRIPGQSYEQYF

size: few
J: TRBJ2-1
V: TRBV9
D: .
DNA: TGTGCCAGCAGTCTACTAGGGGCCCAGCAGTTCTTC
CDR3: CASSLLGAQQFF

size: few
J: TRBJ1-1
V: TRBV18
D: .
DNA: TGTGCCAGCTCACCACCGGGAAGGACTGAAGCTTTCTTT
CDR3: CASSPPGRTEAFF

size: medium-sized
J: TRBJ2-7
V: TRBV9
D: .
DNA: TGTGCCTGGATGCCGGGACACAACTACGAGCAGTACTTC
CDR3: CAWMPGHNYEQYF

size: few
J: TRBJ1-6
V: TRBV11-3
D: .
DNA: TGTGCCAGCAGCTGGGACGTCCGTGGCTCACCCCTCCACTTT
CDR3: CASSWDVRGSPLHF